The rows below give T cell receptor beta chains drawn from one sample of a study of beta chain features in type 1 diabetes. Generated by immunoSEQ multiplex PCR, the TCRdb table keeps only in-frame clones and is missing some. The data hold about 620,000 clones, with about 16% observed a single time. Sequencing input: naive CD4+ T cells from blood. The receptors originated from a man younger than 35 in good health. The CDR3 runs from the conserved cysteine through the conserved F or W. Fields, in order: CDR3 DNA, CDR3 protein, D gene, V gene, clone size, J gene. The D gene is left open where the match is weak. Size tells how often a clone was seen (once, few, many) or the class of an expanded clone, and some rows leave it out.

DNA: TGCGCCAGCTCTAAGTTCGACAGGGGAGGAACTGAAGCTTTCTTT
CDR3: CASSKFDRGGTEAFF
D: TRBD1
V: TRBV4-1
size: .
J: TRBJ1-1

DNA: TGTGCCTGGAGGGGCGCGGCAGAATCGTATCCGCAGTATTTT
CDR3: CAWRGAAESYPQYF
D: .
V: TRBV30
size: few
J: TRBJ2-3

DNA: TGTGCCAGCAGCTCCGACATAAATGGCTACACCTTC
CDR3: CASSSDINGYTF
D: .
V: TRBV7-9
size: .
J: TRBJ1-2

DNA: TGCGCCAGCAGGCAAGCGGCACATCCGATCCGCTCTGGGGCCAACGTCCTGACTTTC
CDR3: CASRQAAHPIRSGANVLTF
D: .
V: TRBV4-1
size: few
J: TRBJ2-6

DNA: TGTGCCATCAGATCTAGGACCACGAACACTGAAGCTTTCTTT
CDR3: CAIRSRTTNTEAFF
D: .
V: TRBV10-3
size: .
J: TRBJ1-1

DNA: TGTGCCAGCAGCAACCAGACAGGCACAGATACGCAGTATTTT
CDR3: CASSNQTGTDTQYF
D: .
V: TRBV21-1
size: few
J: TRBJ2-3

DNA: TGTGCCAGCAGAAACGGGGGGCGCGAGACCCAGTACTTC
CDR3: CASRNGGRETQYF
D: .
V: TRBV28
size: .
J: TRBJ2-5

DNA: TGCAGCGTCCGGCTGGGGACAGGGGGCGGCTATGGCTACACCTTC
CDR3: CSVRLGTGGGYGYTF
D: TRBD1
V: TRBV29-1
size: .
J: TRBJ1-2

DNA: TGCGCCAGCAGCTTGGACCTAGCGGGAGTCGATGAGCAGTTCTTC
CDR3: CASSLDLAGVDEQFF
D: TRBD2
V: TRBV5-1
size: .
J: TRBJ2-1

DNA: TGTGCCAGCAGCGAAGATTCCACTGAAGCTTTCTTT
CDR3: CASSEDSTEAFF
D: .
V: TRBV2
size: .
J: TRBJ1-1

DNA: TGTGCCAGCAGCTTGCAGGGAAACACCATATATTTT
CDR3: CASSLQGNTIYF
D: .
V: TRBV11-1
size: .
J: TRBJ1-3

DNA: TGTGCCAGCAGCTTAGATCAGAGGGGCCGGCAGTTCTTC
CDR3: CASSLDQRGRQFF
D: .
V: TRBV11-3
size: .
J: TRBJ2-1

DNA: TGTGCCATCTCGGGCTCCTACGAGCAGTACTTC
CDR3: CAISGSYEQYF
D: .
V: TRBV28
size: many
J: TRBJ2-7

DNA: TGTGCCAGCAGCCAAGCGCGGGAGACCCAGTACTTC
CDR3: CASSQARETQYF
D: .
V: TRBV4-2
size: few
J: TRBJ2-5

DNA: TGTGCCAGCAGTTACCCCGGGGTGGCCTACGAGCAGTACTTC
CDR3: CASSYPGVAYEQYF
D: .
V: TRBV6-5
size: .
J: TRBJ2-7

DNA: TGCGCCAGCAGCTCGGGACTAGCGGAGGCCTACGAGCAGTACTTC
CDR3: CASSSGLAEAYEQYF
D: TRBD2
V: TRBV5-1
size: .
J: TRBJ2-7